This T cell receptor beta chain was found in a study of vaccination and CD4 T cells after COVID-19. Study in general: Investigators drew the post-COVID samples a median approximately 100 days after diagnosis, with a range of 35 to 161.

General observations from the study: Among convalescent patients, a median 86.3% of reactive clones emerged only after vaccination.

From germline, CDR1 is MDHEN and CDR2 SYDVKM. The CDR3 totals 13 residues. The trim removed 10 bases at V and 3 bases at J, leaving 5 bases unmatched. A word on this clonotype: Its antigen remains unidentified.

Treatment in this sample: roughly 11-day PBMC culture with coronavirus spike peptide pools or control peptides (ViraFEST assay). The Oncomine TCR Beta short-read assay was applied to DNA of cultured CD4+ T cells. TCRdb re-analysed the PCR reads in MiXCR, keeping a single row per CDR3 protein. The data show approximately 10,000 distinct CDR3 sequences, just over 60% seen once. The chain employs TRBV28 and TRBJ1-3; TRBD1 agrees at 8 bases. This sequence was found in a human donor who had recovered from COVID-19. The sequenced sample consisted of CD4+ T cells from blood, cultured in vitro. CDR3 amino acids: CATGTGGGNTIYF. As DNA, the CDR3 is TGTGCCACCGGGACAGGTGGTGGAAACACCATATATTTT.